This TCR beta chain emerged from a study of cytomegalovirus exposure and HLA in healthy donors. Comment on this clone: What it binds is unknown.

The CDR3 has 16 amino acids. The V gene's germline CDR1 is SGHAT and CDR2 FQNNGV. V shed 1 base, J shed 7 bases, and the junction held 12 bases outside the gene matches. PCR used 60 Vbeta primers and 13 Jbeta primers. Libraries were prepared by immunoSEQ multiplex PCR; TCRdb keeps only in-frame clonotypes and omits some of them. Altogether 150,000 to 200,000 clones are present, about four fifths being singletons, with the ten largest covering about 1.7%. Study observations and caveats: A missense variant in DCLRE1C was later tied to TCR beta V- and J-gene trimming. Among TCR beta chains, those listed as cytomegalovirus-associated numbered around 160.

What was sequenced was PBMCs. The TCR was taken from a man aged 18 to 29 in good health and CMV-seronegative. The chain links TRBV11-2 to TRBJ2-5; TRBD2 agrees at 7 bases. The CDR3, as DNA: TGTGCCAGCAGCTTAGCGGGGCGGGGGAGGTTTGGGACCCAGTACTTC. Translating it yields CASSLAGRGRFGTQYF.